The present entry profiles one TCR beta chain with its context. V shed 7 bases and J shed 1 base, with 12 bases lying between them. The CDR3 has 15 residues. Germline CDR1 is KGHDR and CDR2 is SFDVKD. Random hexamers were used to reverse transcribe the RNA input (about 0.45 to 1 ug). Across 54 Vbeta and 13 Jbeta, immunoSEQ multiplex PCR amplified TCR beta CDR3. Via MiXCR, TCRdb re-called the immunoSEQ multiplex PCR reads, giving one row per CDR3 protein. Counted here are under 200,000 distinct CDR3 sequences, 94% occurring once; the ten biggest clones make up roughly 0.11%. The data stem from a study of CD8 T cells in Susac syndrome. At the level of the study: The Susac syndrome patients that were sequenced included 5 or 6 with active disease and under ten in remission. Treatment at blood withdrawal was none, corticosteroids, or intravenous immunoglobulin alone in Susac syndrome patients.

Recently defined diagnostic criteria for definite or probable disease were fulfilled by Susac syndrome patients. The TCR was taken from a human donor with Susac syndrome. The sequencing sample was made of CD4+ T cells from PBMCs. This chain links TRBV24-1 with TRBJ2-2, with D hard to call. In DNA, the CDR3 is TGTGCCACCAGGACAATTGAAGGGAACACCGGGGAGCTGTTTTTT. This sequence encodes CATRTIEGNTGELFF.